A single sample gave rise to the 8 T cell receptor beta chains below, sequenced in a study of blood T cell repertoires in COVID-19. The repertoire was sequenced with immunoSEQ multiplex PCR; TCRdb's copy has only in-frame clones and lacks some. The sample yields under 350,000 clones, roughly nine tenths seen once. Sequencing was carried out using PBMCs or T cells enriched from blood (not recorded which). These receptors came from a man between 60 and 75 years old who had recovered from COVID-19.

The genes are TRBV3-1 (or the pseudogene TRBV3-2) and TRBJ1-5; D gene unclear. Trimming shortened V by 1 base and J by 6 bases, and 7 bases separated the two germline ends. Germline CDR1 is LGHDT and CDR2 is YNNKEL (reference sequence). This CDR3 has 13 residues. CDR3 in amino acids: CASSQVPGQPQHF. Here the CDR3 DNA reads TGTGCCAGCAGCCAAGTACCCGGTCAGCCCCAGCATTTT.

The chain is built from TRBV6-6 and TRBJ2-1; D unclear. Germline loops: CDR1 MNHNY, CDR2 SVGAGI (reference sequence). Trimming left V 0 bases short and J 2 bases short, with 5 bases between. This CDR3 region has 14 residues. The CDR3 DNA reads as TGTGCCAGCAGTTACTCGAGGACCTACAATGAGCAGTTCTTC. Translation: CASSYSRTYNEQFF.

The CDR3 DNA is TGTGCCAGTCACAGGGAACGGGGTGAAAAACTGTTTTTT. This codes for CASHRERGEKLFF. V usage is TRBV19 and J usage is TRBJ1-4; TRBD1 might be the D (6 bases). Germline CDR1 and CDR2: LNHDA and SQIVND (reference sequence). The CDR3 runs to 13 residues. V lost 8 bases to trimming and J lost 7 bases, with 14 bases between them.

This clone was seen only once. This chain connects TRBV9 to TRBJ1-1; D possibly corresponds to TRBD1 (6 bases). Looked up from germline, CDR1 is SGDLS and CDR2 is YYNGEE. The V and J ends lost 0 bases and 5 bases respectively, with 14 bases between them. The CDR3 is made up of 15 amino acids. In DNA, the CDR3 is TGTGCCAGCAGCGTAGGTAACAGGGAGGGTACTGAAGCTTTCTTT. Its translation is CASSVGNREGTEAFF.

This CDR3 is CASSGTGSTGELFF. The CDR3 DNA sequence: TGTGCCAGCAGTGGGACAGGGAGCACCGGGGAGCTGTTTTTT. V gene TRBV6-6 combines with J gene TRBJ2-2, with 9 bases lining up with TRBD1. Germline assignment: CDR1 MNHNY and CDR2 SVGAGI (reference sequence). J gave up 4 bases and V 5 bases, and 2 bases lay outside the gene matches. The CDR3 extends over 14 amino acids.

The chain carries TRBV11-3 and TRBJ2-2; D is undetermined. The ends were cut back, 4 bases at V and 3 bases at J, with 6 bases in the middle. Germline V lookup: CDR1 SGHNT, CDR2 YENEEA. The CDR3 loop spans 13 amino acids. The CDR3 reads CASSSHYTGELFF. The DNA of the CDR3 is TGTGCCAGCAGCTCTCACTACACCGGGGAGCTGTTTTTT.

A note on this clone: Other DNA sequences from this sample encode an identical CDR3 as well. The rearrangement uses TRBV30 and TRBJ1-5; no definite D call. Germline V gives CDR1 GTSNPN, CDR2 SVGIG (reference sequence). The CDR3 consists of 14 residues. V dropped 3 bases and J dropped 4 bases, with 13 bases sitting between them. The CDR3: CAWSPGGGNQPQHF. For the CDR3, the DNA is TGTGCCTGGAGCCCGGGAGGTGGAAATCAGCCCCAGCATTTT.

The V and J genes are TRBV7-2 and TRBJ2-7; a weak D match, TRBD2 (5 bases). V lost 4 bases and J lost 0, with 13 bases in between. Germline V gene data show CDR1 as SGHTA and CDR2 as FQGNSA. The CDR3 sequence is 15 residues long. This CDR3 is CASSSRRGNSYEQYF. CDR3 DNA sequence: TGTGCCAGCAGCTCTCGTAGAGGGAACTCCTACGAGCAGTACTTC. Filled out from reference TRBV7-2 and TRBJ2-7, the complete variable domain reads GAGVSQSPSNKVTEKGKDVELRCDPISGHTALYWYRQSLGQGLEFLIYFQGNSAPDKSGLPSDRFSAERTGGSVSTLTIQRTQQEDSAVYLCASSSRRGNSYEQYFGPGTRLTVT.